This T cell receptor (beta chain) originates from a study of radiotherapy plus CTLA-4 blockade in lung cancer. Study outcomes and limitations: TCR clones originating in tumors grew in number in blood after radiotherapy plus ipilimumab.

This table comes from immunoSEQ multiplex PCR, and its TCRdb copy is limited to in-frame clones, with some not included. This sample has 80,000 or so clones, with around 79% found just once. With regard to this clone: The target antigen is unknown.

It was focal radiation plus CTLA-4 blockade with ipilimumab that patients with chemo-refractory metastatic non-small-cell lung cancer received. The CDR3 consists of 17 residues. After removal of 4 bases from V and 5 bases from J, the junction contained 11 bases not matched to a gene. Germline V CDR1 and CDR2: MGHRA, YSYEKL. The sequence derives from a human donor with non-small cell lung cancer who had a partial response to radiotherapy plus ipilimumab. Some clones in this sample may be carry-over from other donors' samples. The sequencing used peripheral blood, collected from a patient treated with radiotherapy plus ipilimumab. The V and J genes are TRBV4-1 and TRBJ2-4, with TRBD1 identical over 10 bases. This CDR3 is CASSPSPRQGAQNIQYF. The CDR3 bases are TGCGCCAGCAGCCCCTCCCCCCGACAGGGGGCACAAAACATTCAGTACTTC.